A selection of T cell receptor beta chains follows, all from one sample in a study of blood T cell repertoires in COVID-19. TCRdb's copy holds only in-frame clones and misses some; the assay was immunoSEQ multiplex PCR. This table has 90,000 or so clones, about 88% appearing once. The sequenced sample consisted of peripheral blood. The receptors shown here come from a man in his sixties with acute or convalescent COVID-19. The CDR3 runs from the conserved cysteine through the conserved F or W. D genes are given only for firm matches. Only some rows state a clone size, as once, few, many or a class for expanded clones.

CDR3	DNA	D	V	J	size
CASSQQGARSQPQHF	TGTGCCAGTAGTCAACAGGGGGCGCGTAGTCAGCCCCAGCATTTT	TRBD1	TRBV19	TRBJ1-5	.
CASSENRGDTQYF	TGTGCCAGCAGTGAAAACAGGGGGGATACGCAGTATTTT	TRBD1	TRBV2	TRBJ2-3	.
CATILGVGGYEQYF	TGTGCCACCATTCTCGGAGTCGGGGGCTACGAGCAGTACTTC	.	TRBV24-1	TRBJ2-7	.
CASSPTASGANVLTF	TGTGCCAGCAGCCCGACAGCCTCTGGGGCCAACGTCCTGACTTTC	.	TRBV6-5	TRBJ2-6	.
CASSPQSSYNEQFF	TGTGCCAGCTCACCACAGAGCTCCTACAATGAGCAGTTCTTC	.	TRBV18	TRBJ2-1	.
CASSQKPNYGYTF	TGTGCCAGCAGCCAAAAGCCTAACTATGGCTACACCTTC	.	TRBV3-1/TRBV3-2	TRBJ1-2	.
CASSPLGLAGLINEQFF	TGTGCCAGCAGCCCTCTAGGACTAGCGGGATTAATCAATGAGCAGTTCTTC	TRBD2	TRBV14	TRBJ2-1	.
CASSRTSSRLQETQYF	TGCGCCAGCAGTCGCACCTCTTCCCGACTACAAGAGACCCAGTACTTC	.	TRBV5-1	TRBJ2-5	.
CASSLEPTNEKLFF	TGCGCCAGCAGCCTGGAGCCAACTAATGAAAAACTGTTTTTT	.	TRBV4-1	TRBJ1-4	.
CASSSQRAIGGYTF	TGTGCCAGCAGCTCGCAGAGGGCAATAGGGGGCTACACCTTC	.	TRBV7-3	TRBJ1-2	.
CASSPLTSGREETQYF	TGTGCCAGCAGCCCTTTGACTAGCGGGAGGGAAGAGACCCAGTACTTC	TRBD2	TRBV4-2	TRBJ2-5	.
CASGGEGRLPPPEQYF	TGTGCCAGCGGGGGGGAAGGGAGGCTTCCCCCACCGGAGCAGTACTTC	TRBD2	TRBV2	TRBJ2-7	.
CASSFTVRASGANVLTF	TGTGCCAGCAGTTTCACTGTCAGGGCATCTGGGGCCAACGTCCTGACTTTC	.	TRBV27	TRBJ2-6	.
CASSLEGSGRAIEQYF	TGCGCCAGCAGCTTGGAGGGTAGCGGGAGGGCAATCGAGCAGTACTTC	TRBD2	TRBV5-1	TRBJ2-7	.
CASSYSGGSQPQHF	TGTGCCAGCAGTTACTCGGGGGGATCTCAGCCCCAGCATTTT	.	TRBV6-6	TRBJ1-5	once
CASSLGSGGGAVDTQYF	TGTGCCAGCAGCTTAGGATCGGGCGGGGGGGCCGTAGATACGCAGTATTTT	TRBD2	TRBV7-6	TRBJ2-3	.
CASSQVRSTGELFF	TGTGCCAGCAGCCAAGTCAGATCCACCGGGGAGCTGTTTTTT	.	TRBV14	TRBJ2-2	.
CAWSTSGGTEAFF	TGTGCCTGGAGTACTTCAGGGGGCACTGAAGCTTTCTTT	TRBD1	TRBV30	TRBJ1-1	few
CASSEGLAGGETQYF	TGTGCCAGCAGTGAGGGACTAGCGGGAGGGGAGACCCAGTACTTC	TRBD2	TRBV2	TRBJ2-5	.
CASSAQGAGYGYTF	TGTGCCAGCAGTGCTCAGGGGGCTGGCTATGGCTACACCTTC	TRBD1	TRBV2	TRBJ1-2	.
CAIAPRENEKLFF	TGTGCCATCGCGCCCAGGGAAAATGAAAAACTGTTTTTT	.	TRBV10-3	TRBJ1-4	.
CASSLAGEWNEQYF	TGCGCCAGCAGCTTAGCAGGGGAGTGGAACGAGCAGTACTTC	.	TRBV5-1	TRBJ2-7	.
CASSLGTGINQPQHF	TGTGCCAGCAGCTTAGGGACAGGGATCAATCAGCCCCAGCATTTT	TRBD1	TRBV7-9	TRBJ1-5	few
CATSRADWTGRGYTF	TGTGCCACCAGCAGAGCCGATTGGACAGGGCGCGGCTACACCTTC	TRBD1	TRBV15	TRBJ1-2	.
CASSHFYGNTGELFF	TGTGCCAGCAGCCACTTTTACGGGAACACCGGGGAGCTGTTTTTT	.	TRBV14	TRBJ2-2	.
CASRRDRSPYQETQYF	TGTGCCAGCAGACGGGACAGGTCCCCGTACCAAGAGACCCAGTACTTC	TRBD1	TRBV11-2	TRBJ2-5	few
CASSLGSLVSYEQYF	TGCGCCAGCAGTCTAGGGAGCTTGGTCTCCTACGAGCAGTACTTC	.	TRBV23-1	TRBJ2-7	.
CASSIGGVQETQYF	TGTGCCAGTAGTATCGGGGGAGTCCAAGAGACCCAGTACTTC	.	TRBV19	TRBJ2-5	.
CASSVGQDNSPLHF	TGTGCCAGCAGCGTAGGACAGGACAATTCACCCCTCCACTTT	.	TRBV9	TRBJ1-6	.
CASSLKGGQAFGYTF	TGTGCCAGCAGCTTAAAGGGAGGACAGGCGTTCGGCTACACCTTC	TRBD1	TRBV7-3	TRBJ1-2	.
CASSLPGSGQNYGYTF	TGTGCCAGCAGTTTACCCGGTTCCGGACAGAACTATGGCTACACCTTC	.	TRBV28	TRBJ1-2	.
CASSVDRREFDEQFF	TGTGCCAGCAGCGTAGATCGACGGGAGTTCGATGAGCAGTTCTTC	.	TRBV9	TRBJ2-1	.
CASSLETGWETQYF	TGTGCCAGCAGCTTGGAGACAGGGTGGGAGACCCAGTACTTC	TRBD1	TRBV5-4	TRBJ2-5	.
CASSSPGTGGDQPQHF	TGTGCCAGCAGTTCCCCCGGGACAGGGGGCGATCAGCCCCAGCATTTT	TRBD1	TRBV27	TRBJ1-5	.
CACSGDRGFPYEQYF	TGTGCCTGTTCCGGGGACAGGGGGTTCCCCTACGAGCAGTACTTC	TRBD1	TRBV30	TRBJ2-7	once
CASSKAVRRLRGPAGANVLTF	TGTGCCAGCAGCAAAGCGGTCCGTCGGCTCAGGGGGCCTGCTGGGGCCAACGTCCTGACTTTC	.	TRBV21-1	TRBJ2-6	.
CASSYIHYTF	TGTGCCAGCAGCTACATCCACTACACCTTC	.	TRBV21-1	TRBJ1-2	.
CASTKGIGGRASTEAFF	TGCGCCAGCACAAAGGGAATCGGCGGGCGTGCGTCCACTGAAGCTTTCTTT	.	TRBV5-1	TRBJ1-1	.
CASSSASRGGADGYTF	TGTGCCAGCAGCTCGGCTTCTCGGGGGGGCGCGGATGGCTACACCTTC	.	TRBV7-8	TRBJ1-2	once
CSVTTGLGTEAFF	TGCAGCGTCACTACAGGGCTGGGCACTGAAGCTTTCTTT	.	TRBV29-1	TRBJ1-1	.
CASSSNRDSYEQYF	TGTGCCAGCAGCTCGAACAGGGACTCCTACGAGCAGTACTTC	.	TRBV5-4	TRBJ2-7	.